This entry lists 8 T cell receptor beta chains sequenced from one sample in a study of T cell responses to AZD1222 COVID-19 vaccine. The protocol was immunoSEQ multiplex PCR, while the TCRdb copy is restricted to in-frame clones and leaves out a portion. Among tens of thousands of clones listed, over 60% were seen once. The material was peripheral blood, obtained 28 days after the second AZD1222 dose. The origin of the receptors is an adult who received the AZD1222 COVID-19 vaccine.

This rearrangement joins TRBV4-1 to TRBJ2-7; 9 bases match TRBD2. CDR1 is MGHRA and CDR2 is YSYEKL in the germline V gene. V lost 0 bases, J lost 7 bases, and 13 bases stayed unmatched. The CDR3 covers 17 residues. This chain's CDR3 is CASSQETVGLARGEQYF. The CDR3 region has the DNA TGCGCCAGCAGCCAAGAAACTGTCGGACTAGCGAGGGGAGAGCAGTACTTC.

This chain joins TRBV6-6 and TRBJ2-4; 7 nucleotides agree with TRBD2. The CDR3 has 14 residues. V lost 8 bases and J lost 4; bases outside the gene matches: 8. Germline V lookup: CDR1 MNHNY, CDR2 SVGAGI (reference sequence). CDR3 sequence: CASALGGGKNIQYF. The DNA of the CDR3 is TGTGCCAGCGCTCTCGGCGGGGGTAAAAACATTCAGTACTTC.

The rearrangement links TRBV7-2 to TRBJ1-3; TRBD1 is a possible D gene (6 bases). The CDR3 totals 16 residues. The V end was cut by 1 base, the J end by 0 bases, with 10 bases between. Germline CDR1 reads SGHTA; CDR2 reads FQGNSA. The CDR3 DNA follows: TGTGCCAGCAGCTTAGTAGGGACAAGCTCTGGAAACACCATATATTTT. Residues: CASSLVGTSSGNTIYF.

The CDR3, as DNA: TGTGCCAGCACCCCGGGACTAGCGGCGATTGATGAGCAGTTCTTC. Encoded protein: CASTPGLAAIDEQFF. The rearrangement uses TRBV6-5 and TRBJ2-1; 11 positions match TRBD2. Trimming removed 7 bases from V and 8 bases from J; junction bases left unmatched: 10. The CDR3 length is 15 residues. Germline CDR1 MNHEY, CDR2 SVGAGI.

The chain is built from TRBV19 and TRBJ1-1; D might be TRBD1 (5 bases). Germline assignment: CDR1 LNHDA and CDR2 SQIVND (reference sequence). Between the trimmed V and J ends, which lost 7 bases and 0 bases, there was a span of 9 bases. This CDR3 comprises 13 residues. In DNA, the CDR3 is TGTGCCAGTAATGAGGGGTTGAACACTGAAGCTTTCTTT. It yields the protein CASNEGLNTEAFF.

The count of this clone is one. The chain employs TRBV27 and TRBJ1-2, with D unresolved. The CDR3 contains 14 residues. From germline, CDR1 is MNHEY and CDR2 SMNVEV (reference sequence). V was clipped by 4 bases and J by 1 base, with 10 bases between them. The CDR3 DNA sequence: TGTGCCAGCAGTTCAGATCGCGATAACTATGGCTACACCTTC. Translating it yields CASSSDRDNYGYTF.

The V call is TRBV9, the J call TRBJ1-6; D perhaps matches TRBD1 (5 bases). Trimming pared 2 bases from V and 7 bases from J, leaving 13 bases between. Germline CDR1 and CDR2: SGDLS and YYNGEE. The CDR3 totals 15 residues. CDR3 coding DNA: TGTGCCAGCAGCGTTACCGGGACGGTCAATTCACCCCTCCACTTT. Residues: CASSVTGTVNSPLHF.

V gene TRBV12-3 or TRBV12-4 combines with J gene TRBJ2-7; weak D call: TRBD2 (6 bases). This CDR3 comprises 13 residues. V was pared by 5 bases and J by 2 bases, with 10 bases between. As DNA, the CDR3 is TGTGCCAGCAGTCCGGGGGTGGCCTACGAGCAGTACTTC. As protein: CASSPGVAYEQYF.